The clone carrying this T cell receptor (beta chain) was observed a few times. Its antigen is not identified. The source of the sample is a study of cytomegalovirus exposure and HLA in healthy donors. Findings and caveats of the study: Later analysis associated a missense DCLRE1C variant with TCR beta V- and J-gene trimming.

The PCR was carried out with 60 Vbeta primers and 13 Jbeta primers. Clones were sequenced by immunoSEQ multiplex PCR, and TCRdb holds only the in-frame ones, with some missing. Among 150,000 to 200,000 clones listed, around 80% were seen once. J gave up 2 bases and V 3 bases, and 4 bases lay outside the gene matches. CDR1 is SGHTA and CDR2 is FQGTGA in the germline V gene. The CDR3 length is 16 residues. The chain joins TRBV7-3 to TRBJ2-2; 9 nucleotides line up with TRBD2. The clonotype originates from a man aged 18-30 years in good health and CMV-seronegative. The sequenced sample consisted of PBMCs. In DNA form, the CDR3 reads TGTGCCAGCAGCTTGTGGACTAGCGATAACACCGGGGAGCTGTTTTTT. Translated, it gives CASSLWTSDNTGELFF.